The clone carrying this T cell receptor (beta chain) was found a few times. This sample was included in a study of T-cell reconstitution after alpha-beta-depleted transplantation in children. Preparation of the TCRbeta library involved a method that used unique molecular identifiers. TCRdb fed the PCR reads into MiXCR, producing one record per CDR3 protein. The sample includes roughly 500,000 distinct CDR3 sequences, under 15% of them seen just once. Germline CDR1 reads SGHRS; CDR2 reads YFSETQ. CDR3 length: 11 residues. V lost 5 bases, J lost 2 bases, and 5 bases lay in between. The specimen was PBMCs from the stem cell graft donor, collected from the stem cell graft. The chain joins TRBV5-1 to TRBJ2-7; D gene ambiguous. This TCR was recovered from a human donor who donated a stem cell graft to a child with combined immunodeficiency. CDR3 DNA: TGCGCCAGCAGGGTCACCTACGAGCAGTACTTC. It yields the protein CASRVTYEQYF.